One sample yielded the 29 T cell receptor beta chains listed below, sequenced in a study of cytomegalovirus exposure and HLA in healthy donors. PCR primers comprised 60 Vbeta and 13 Jbeta primers. Produced via immunoSEQ multiplex PCR; TCRdb's table is partial and in-frame only. The sample lists about 130,000 clones; 74% were seen once. Sequencing used PBMCs. The receptors were sampled from a man younger than 35 in good health and CMV-seropositive.

The chain uses TRBV6-5 and TRBJ2-5; possible D gene TRBD2, 5 bases. The CDR3 covers 11 residues. Germline-derived CDR1 and CDR2 are MNHEY and SVGAGI. V was shortened by 5 bases and J by 5 bases, with 6 bases between the two germline ends. This CDR3 is CASSTGETQYF. CDR3 nucleotide sequence: TGTGCCAGCAGTACGGGGGAGACCCAGTACTTC.

This clone was seen just once. This rearrangement joins TRBV4-2 to TRBJ2-3, with a tentative D call TRBD2 (6 bases). CDR1 is LGHNA and CDR2 is YNFKEQ in the germline V gene. The V and J ends lost 2 bases and 1 base respectively, with 13 bases between them. CDR3 length equals 16 residues. CDR3 nucleotides: TGTGCCAGCAGCCAACGCCGGGACTTCCGCACAGATACGCAGTATTTT. This translates into CASSQRRDFRTDTQYF.

This clone was found a few times. Here the CDR3 reads CASSQEEALDEQFF. DNA of the CDR3: TGCGCCAGCAGCCAAGAAGAAGCGCTGGATGAGCAGTTCTTC. The rearrangement links TRBV4-1 to TRBJ2-1; D is undetermined. Germline CDR1 is MGHRA and CDR2 is YSYEKL. Trimming removed 0 bases at V and 8 bases at J, with 11 bases between. The CDR3 is 14 amino acids.

This chain uses TRBV28 with TRBJ2-7; D is possibly TRBD2 (5 bases). CDR1 is MDHEN, CDR2 SYDVKM, per germline. The CDR3 contains 14 residues. Trimming took off 5 bases at V and 3 bases at J, with 14 bases between the two ends. The CDR3 DNA follows: TGTGCCAGCAGTCCCCCGCGAGGGCTCTACGAGCAGTACTTC. It codes for CASSPPRGLYEQYF.

This clone was observed a handful of times. The gene calls are TRBV4-3 and TRBJ1-2, with a tentative D call TRBD1 (5 bases). Germline V gene sequence: CDR1 LGHNA, CDR2 YSLEER. The CDR3 has 14 residues. The V and J ends lost 1 base and 4 bases respectively, with 10 bases between them. The CDR3 coding sequence is TGCGCCAGCAGCCAAGCCGGGACTAGCTATGGCTACACCTTC. Translation gives CASSQAGTSYGYTF.

This clone was counted only a few times. The V call is TRBV13, the J call TRBJ2-3, with TRBD2 matching 7 bases. Looked up from germline, CDR1 is PRHDT and CDR2 is FYEKMQ (reference sequence). The CDR3 sequence is 14 residues long. The junction had 1 base not matched to a gene; V was cut back by 3 bases and J by 1 base. DNA for the CDR3: TGTGCCAGCAGCTTCAGCGGGGGCACAGATACGCAGTATTTT. Translated, it gives CASSFSGGTDTQYF. The entire variable domain, with the rest obtained from reference TRBV13 and TRBJ2-3, is as follows: AAGVIQSPRHLIKEKRETATLKCYPIPRHDTVYWYQQGPGQDPQFLISFYEKMQSDKGSIPDRFSAQQFSDYHSELNMSSLELGDSALYFCASSFSGGTDTQYFGPGTRLTVL.

The gene calls are TRBV5-1 and TRBJ1-2; TRBD1 matches 8 bases. The CDR3 runs to 15 residues. V was pared by 4 bases and J by 3 bases, with 8 bases of the junction left unmatched. Germline V gene lookup returns CDR1 SGHRS and CDR2 YFSETQ. This CDR3 is CASSPRTGRDYGYTF. CDR3 DNA: TGCGCCAGCAGCCCCCGGACAGGGAGAGACTATGGCTACACCTTC.

This clone came up a few times. The chain has TRBV4-2 and TRBJ2-3; D not certain. The ends were cut back, 3 bases at V and 5 bases at J, with 3 bases in the middle. The CDR3 is 11 residues long. Per germline, CDR1 LGHNA and CDR2 YNFKEQ. The CDR3 DNA reads as TGTGCCAGCAGCCACCGAGATACGCAGTATTTT. This codes for CASSHRDTQYF.

This clone has just a few counts. This rearrangement joins TRBV29-1 to TRBJ1-5, with TRBD1 matching over 7 bases. CDR3 length: 15 amino acids. V lost 4 bases, J lost 5 bases, and 11 bases stayed unmatched. Germline-derived CDR1 and CDR2 are SQVTM and ANQGSEA. The CDR3 coding sequence is TGCAGCGTTGGGGGAACAGGGGTCCTGGATCAGCCCCAGCATTTT. Protein product: CSVGGTGVLDQPQHF.

The chain recombines TRBV5-6 with TRBJ2-1, with D possibly matching TRBD1 (6 bases). The CDR3 runs 16 residues. Looked up from germline, CDR1 is SGHDT and CDR2 is YYEEEE. V lost 3 bases, J lost 2 bases, and 15 bases lay in between. As DNA, the CDR3 is TGTGCCAGCAGCTCCGCTTCGACAGGAACCTACAATGAGCAGTTCTTC. Translating gives CASSSASTGTYNEQFF.

The chain carries TRBV5-1 and TRBJ1-4; 7 nucleotides match TRBD1. The CDR3 extends over 14 amino acids. Germline V lookup: CDR1 SGHRS, CDR2 YFSETQ. V trimming: 2 bases; J trimming: 8 bases; junction bases outside the gene matches: 6. As DNA, the CDR3 is TGCGCCAGCAGCTTAAAAGGGGGCGAAGAAAAACTGTTTTTT. Protein: CASSLKGGEEKLFF.

The chain is built from TRBV19 and TRBJ2-7, with 11 bases matching TRBD2. Looked up from germline, CDR1 is LNHDA and CDR2 is SQIVND (reference sequence). This CDR3 has 15 residues. V lost 3 bases and J lost 6; bases outside the gene matches: 7. The CDR3 DNA reads TGTGCCAGTAGTATCTTTACTAGCGGGAGCTGCGAGCAGTACTTC. It yields the protein CASSIFTSGSCEQYF.

V is TRBV14 and J is TRBJ2-7; the D gene is possibly TRBD1 (5 bases). The germline CDR1 and CDR2 sequences are SGHDN and FVKESK. The germline V and J ends were trimmed by 4 bases and 5 bases, with 15 bases remaining between them. The CDR3 is 14 residues long. CDR3 bases: TGTGCCAGCAGCCGCTGGCAGGGCCCCAACGAGCAGTACTTC. Translation gives CASSRWQGPNEQYF.

The chain uses TRBV27 and TRBJ2-1; 8 positions match TRBD1. The germline V gene has CDR1 MNHEY and CDR2 SMNVEV (reference sequence). This CDR3 comprises 14 residues. J gave up 4 bases and V 6 bases, and 5 bases lay outside the gene matches. CDR3 amino acids: CASSGQGTYNEQFF. CDR3 nucleotides: TGTGCCAGCAGCGGACAGGGTACTTACAATGAGCAGTTCTTC.

V usage is TRBV9 and J usage is TRBJ2-5, with a tentative D call TRBD1 (5 bases). V lost 1 base, J lost 3 bases, and 10 bases lay in between. Germline CDR1 reads SGDLS; CDR2 reads YYNGEE. The CDR3 contains 14 residues. The CDR3 region is CASSVNPGKETQYF. The DNA for the CDR3 is TGTGCCAGCAGCGTAAACCCAGGGAAAGAGACCCAGTACTTC.

This sequence joins TRBV7-9 and TRBJ2-7, with 8 bases identical to TRBD2. The CDR3 is made up of 16 amino acids. Germline-derived CDR1 and CDR2 are SEHNR and FQNEAQ (reference sequence). V dropped 1 base and J dropped 2; count of bases not matched to a gene: 7. The CDR3 DNA reads TGTGCCAGCAGCTTAGATGGGCGGGAGGTGCCCTACGAGCAGTACTTC. Protein sequence: CASSLDGREVPYEQYF.

This chain uses TRBV5-1 with TRBJ2-4, with a possible D match to TRBD2 (5 bases). Germline V CDR1 and CDR2: SGHRS, YFSETQ. Trimming pared 0 bases from V and 6 bases from J, leaving 10 bases between. The CDR3 runs to 14 residues. The CDR3 DNA follows: TGCGCCAGCAGCTTGGAGGGTGCGGGAAACATTCAGTACTTC. Amino acids: CASSLEGAGNIQYF. The full variable domain, rest sourced from reference TRBV5-1 and TRBJ2-4, is KAGVTQTPRYLIKTRGQQVTLSCSPISGHRSVSWYQQTPGQGLQFLFEYFSETQRNKGNFPGRFSGRQFSNSRSEMNVSTLELGDSALYLCASSLEGAGNIQYFGAGTRLSVL.

The chain recombines TRBV5-1 with TRBJ2-2; 7 bases are shared with TRBD1. Germline V CDR1 and CDR2: SGHRS, YFSETQ. The CDR3 totals 14 residues. J lost 0 bases, V lost 6 bases, and 2 bases had no gene match. The CDR3: CASKGQTNTGELFF. The CDR3 nucleotides are TGCGCCAGCAAGGGACAGACGAACACCGGGGAGCTGTTTTTT.

This chain connects TRBV6-5 to TRBJ1-2; D may be TRBD1 (5 bases). In germline, CDR1 is MNHEY, CDR2 SVGAGI. CDR3 size: 13 residues. V gave up 2 bases and J gave up 3 bases, with 7 bases separating them. The DNA for the CDR3 is TGTGCCAGCAGTTACGACAGTTACTATGGCTACACCTTC. Encoded protein: CASSYDSYYGYTF.

The V gene is TRBV6-1, the J gene TRBJ1-5, with D perhaps matching TRBD1 (6 bases). The CDR3 spans 14 residues. Germline V lookup: CDR1 MNHNS, CDR2 SASEGT. V lost 6 bases to trimming and J lost 6 bases, with 15 bases between them. The CDR3 nucleotides read TGTGCCAGCAGGCCCTCGGGGGGGCCTCAGCCCCAGCATTTT. Translation gives CASRPSGGPQPQHF.

The chain carries TRBV2 and TRBJ2-7, with TRBD2 identical over 7 bases. Germline CDR1 reads SNHLY; CDR2 reads FYNNEI. The J segment lost 2 bases and the V segment lost 2 bases, leaving 6 bases of the junction unmatched. The CDR3 sequence is 15 residues long. Written as DNA, the CDR3 is TGTGCCAGCAGTGAAATGCTAGCGGTAACCTACGAGCAGTACTTC. Protein product: CASSEMLAVTYEQYF.

The chain couples TRBV28 to TRBJ1-6; 7 bases map to TRBD1. With V trimmed by 6 bases and J by 7 bases, 9 bases remained unmatched. CDR1 and CDR2 from the germline V gene are MDHEN and SYDVKM. This CDR3 spans 15 amino acids. The CDR3 DNA reads as TGTGCCAGCAGACCCCGGACAGGACCGAATTCACCCCTCCACTTT. Its translation: CASRPRTGPNSPLHF. Supplemented by reference TRBV28 and TRBJ1-6, the full variable domain reads DVKVTQSSRYLVKRTGEKVFLECVQDMDHENMFWYRQDPGLGLRLIYFSYDVKMKEKGDIPEGYSVSREKKERFSLILESASTNQTSMYLCASRPRTGPNSPLHFGNGTRLTVT.

The gene calls are TRBV2 and TRBJ1-4; TRBD1 is a possible D gene (5 bases). CDR1 and CDR2 from the germline V gene are SNHLY and FYNNEI. The CDR3 loop spans 15 amino acids. The V gene lost 0 bases and the J gene lost 7 bases, with 12 bases spanning the gap. The CDR3 loop reads CASSEAGQGFEKLFF. DNA of the CDR3: TGTGCCAGCAGTGAAGCGGGGCAGGGATTTGAAAAACTGTTTTTT.

This clone appeared a single time. The same CDR3 is also encoded by other DNA sequences in this sample. The J gene is TRBJ2-7, the V gene TRBV10-2; TRBD1 matches at 7 bases. V trimming: 5 bases; J trimming: 4 bases; junction bases outside the gene matches: 5. The CDR3 consists of 13 residues. The germline V gene has CDR1 WSHSY and CDR2 SAAADI. Written as DNA, the CDR3 is TGCGCCAGCAGTTGGGACAGACAATACGAGCAGTACTTC. This sequence encodes CASSWDRQYEQYF.

The chain recombines TRBV5-5 with TRBJ2-7; 10 bases are shared with TRBD1. CDR1 is SGHKS and CDR2 is YYEKEE in the germline V gene (reference sequence). After removal of 6 bases from V and 0 bases from J, the junction contained 6 bases not matched to a gene. The CDR3 runs to 15 residues. Written as DNA, the CDR3 is TGTGCCAGCACCGGGGGACAGGGGACCTCCTACGAGCAGTACTTC. Its translation: CASTGGQGTSYEQYF. Filled out from reference TRBV5-5 and TRBJ2-7, the complete variable domain reads DAGVTQSPTHLIKTRGQQVTLRCSPISGHKSVSWYQQVLGQGPQFIFQYYEKEERGRGNFPDRFSARQFPNYSSELNVNALLLGDSALYLCASTGGQGTSYEQYFGPGTRLTVT.

Worth noting for this clone: Other DNA variants within this sample encode the same CDR3. This rearrangement joins TRBV28 to TRBJ1-5, with a tentative D call TRBD1 (6 bases). This CDR3 has 14 residues. V lost 3 bases and J 4 bases, leaving 10 bases between the germline ends. The germline gives CDR1 MDHEN, CDR2 SYDVKM. The CDR3 is CASSLGRGNQPQHF. DNA of the CDR3: TGTGCCAGCAGTTTGGGCAGGGGAAATCAGCCCCAGCATTTT.

The chain employs TRBV7-9 and TRBJ2-5, with 7 bases matching TRBD2. Germline values: CDR1 SEHNR, CDR2 FQNEAQ (reference sequence). The CDR3 is 13 residues long. The V gene end was trimmed by 4 bases and the J gene end by 5 bases; junction bases not matched to a gene: 4. The CDR3 DNA is TGTGCCAGCAGCTCAACTAGCGCCGAGACCCAGTACTTC. Encoded protein: CASSSTSAETQYF.

This clone was counted only a few times. The gene calls are TRBV7-6 and TRBJ2-7; TRBD2 might be the D (6 bases). The germline V and J ends were trimmed by 5 bases and 6 bases, with 14 bases remaining between them. The CDR3 runs to 13 residues. Germline loops: CDR1 SGHVS, CDR2 FNYEAQ. Here the CDR3 DNA reads TGTGCCAGCAGCCCAGCGGGCGCCGGCGAGCAGTACTTC. Protein sequence: CASSPAGAGEQYF.

The chain employs TRBV5-8 and TRBJ2-3; TRBD2 agrees at 14 bases. The CDR3 loop spans 16 amino acids. Trimming removed 4 bases from V and 6 bases from J; junction bases left unmatched: 7. Germline CDR1 SGHTS, CDR2 YDEGEE. For the CDR3, the DNA is TGTGCCAGCAGCGCAGGACTAGCGGGAGGCGTGGATACGCAGTATTTT. Translation gives CASSAGLAGGVDTQYF.